The T cell receptor (beta chain) described here comes from a study of cytomegalovirus exposure and HLA in healthy donors (dated by TCRdb to 2015 to 2018). With regard to the full study: In an earlier analysis of several hundred of the donors, around 290 Gb of sequence data and some 100 million unique TCR beta sequences from about 179 million T cells were reported. An early release covering more than 500 HLA-typed donors comprised approximately 300 gigabases of sequencing data and approximately 80 million unique TCR sequences. Of the roughly 400 genotyped donors, approximately 83% fell in the genetic ancestry cluster associated with self-reported Caucasian donors. The study was designed to test whether signatures of past pathogen exposure could be identified by cataloging public T cell receptors. The study used immunosequencing to profile the T cell repertoires of several hundred subjects and linked those repertoires to cytomegalovirus serostatus. Besides the first cohort of roughly 640 subjects, a separate validation cohort made up of over 95 different subjects was used. The study combined high-throughput TCR immunosequencing, statistical association of individual TCRs with disease status, and machine learning to predict cytomegalovirus infection status. To study patterns of TCR occurrence, a later analysis re-analyzed previously published TCR beta repertoires from several hundred donors and added high-resolution HLA genotyping. In the later analysis, no new phenotypic data were used to find candidate immune exposures; instead, reliance was placed on TCR beta sequences and their occurrence across donors. An earlier analysis of several hundred of the donors used high-throughput TCR beta sequencing to judge whether each TCR beta V gene segment behaved as functional or pseudogenic. Donor age, sex, ethnicity and CMV serostatus were compiled alongside the repertoire data. Genome-wide SNP genotypes for about 55% of the roughly 670 donors were used in a later genetic analysis, which treated that subset as a discovery cohort. Every discovery cohort repertoire had been produced on one sequencing platform. Both class I and class II loci were covered by HLA typing, at four-digit resolution. The number of donors typed differed by locus, with 629-630 for A, B, C, DRB1 and DQB1, more than 500 for DQA1, under 610 for DPA1, and approximately 470 for DPB1. Because of strong linkage in the cohort, roughly five DR-DQ haplotypes were treated as single units for association and clustering. On average, 235,054 unique TCR beta nucleotide sequences were sequenced per donor among a few hundred genotyped donors of the cohort, with roughly 18% of those sequences being non-productive. Overall study outcomes, separate from this receptor: Several of the top co-occurrence clusters appeared to be linked to parvovirus B19, influenza, CMV and Epstein-Barr virus, according to a later analysis. For the cohort, immune exposure information was limited to CMV serostatus. Some IMGT-functional V segments, including TRBV6-2 and TRBV6-3, could not be told apart with the 87-base-pair reads, so those segments were excluded. An association between a missense DCLRE1C variant and V-gene and J-gene trimming of TCR beta chains was found in a later genetic analysis and replicated in an independent cohort. A later analysis associated 15,000 to 20,000 TCR beta sequences with specific HLA alleles at a false discovery rate of 0.05. In a later analysis, HLA-associated TCR beta chains were found to be more clonally expanded and to have lower generation probabilities than equally common non-associated chains. In a later analysis, the rate of TCR association differed among HLA loci, with DRB1 alleles having the most associated TCRs and HLA-C alleles having the fewest. Linkage disequilibrium might explain the correlated functional status among segregating V segments, but an unknown experimental factor could not be ruled out. A few of the identified cytomegalovirus-associated TCR beta chains were confirmed in vitro to be specific for cytomegalovirus antigens. In a later analysis, most CMV-associated TCR beta chains were found to appear HLA-restricted, with HLA associations seemingly driven largely by CMV exposure. According to a later genetic analysis, donors in an Asian-associated ancestry cluster had fewer N-insertions in productive TCRs than the approximately 630-donor mean. Across donors, most TCR sequences were observed very rarely, whereas some public TCRs were present in many individuals. The sequencing pipeline was judged likely to have produced a cluster of highly shared sequence variants as a technical artifact. Because HLA typing was missing for some donors at each locus, association tests included only the typed subset. An earlier analysis of approximately 540 of the donors showed that most TCR beta V segments appeared in productive rearrangements either about 87% or about 30% of the time, which broadly matched IMGT annotations. In the study, 150 to 200 TCR beta chains were listed as associated with cytomegalovirus. When HLA alleles, especially DR and DQ, strongly co-occurred, TCR associations were difficult to assign to individual alleles. Because counts were too low, around 17 rarely observed V segments, including chromosome 9 orphons, were left out of the earlier analysis of some 640 of the donors. The cohort was sequenced for TCR beta chains only, and without alpha or paired-chain data the features that could be detected were limited. According to the authors, the approach could potentially be generalized to other disease states and immunological phenotypes. Sequencing depth was assumed to be roughly uniform across donors in the presence/absence analyses, though that assumption may not hold. A further reported finding was that TCR beta sequences accurately predicted the HLA-A and HLA-B alleles for most subjects in the first cohort. The classifier was reported to diagnose cytomegalovirus status with high specificity and sensitivity in both the original cohort and the validation cohort.

The cohort comprised 550 to 700 healthy bone marrow donors. Cohort members were all nominally healthy when sampled, although unrecorded immune exposures were likely present. The donor was CMV seronegative and belonged to the group of 352 seronegative cohort members. A peripheral blood sample was provided by each donor, and peripheral blood mononuclear cells were used for TCR beta sequencing. Genomic DNA was extracted from the blood cell samples with the Qiagen DNeasy Blood Extraction Kit. In regard to this clone: Its antigen is not yet known. No base quality information exists; no much larger clone differs at one position.

Library preparation used the immunoSEQ multiplex PCR assay. A mixture of 60 forward primers for TCR Vbeta segments and 13 reverse primers for TCR Jbeta segments was used in the multiplex PCR. A multiplex PCR assay on genomic DNA amplified the CDR3 region of rearranged TCR beta genes. The amplified TCR beta libraries were sequenced on the Illumina HiSeq System as 87-base-pair reads. Per the original workflow: Across the 600 to 700 repertoires, a later analysis counted around 80 million unique TCR beta chains, 9.5 million to 12 million of which were shared by at least two donors. To remove PCR and sequencing errors, raw reads were error-corrected and collapsed into unique sequences using a nearest-neighbor algorithm that merged closely related sequences. CDR3 sequences were aligned to IMGT reference sequences to assign V, D and J gene segments. For a sequence to be retained, at least a six-nucleotide match to both a V gene segment and a J gene segment was required. A rearrangement was called productive if the CDR3 had no stop codons and remained in frame with V and J, and every other rearrangement was called non-productive. CDR3 was defined by IMGT convention, running from the second conserved V-encoded cysteine to the conserved J-encoded phenylalanine. In an earlier analysis of approximately 500 of the donors, sequences lacking an unambiguous match to a single V gene segment were excluded. An earlier analysis of almost 600 of the donors classified V segments as functional when productive rearrangements were above 56.7% and as segregating when the standard deviation between donors was above 5%. To diagnose cytomegalovirus status from the catalog of TCR beta chain sequences, a statistical classification framework was built. A later analysis assigned V and J genes by comparing TCR nucleotide sequences with IMGT/GENE-DB human TR gene sequences. Using the TCRdist pipeline, a later analysis assigned CDR3 sequences along with most-parsimonious VDJ recombination scenarios. In a later analysis, each TCR beta chain was defined by its CDR3 amino acid sequence together with its V-gene family, and reads lacking a unique V-gene family were excluded. A later analysis removed 600 or so highly shared, low-generation-probability nucleotide sequences to deal with suspected cross-contamination and a sequencing artifact. In a later analysis, a clonal expansion index for each public chain was calculated from normalized within-repertoire ranks of inferred template counts. Generation probabilities in a later analysis came from a VDJ recombination model fitted to out-of-frame rearrangements, and those results were checked against IGoR. A later analysis scored TCR-TCR, TCR-HLA and TCR-CMV co-occurrence with hypergeometric tests, applying a repertoire-size bias correction to TCR pairs. To estimate false discovery rates, a later analysis permuted the HLA or CMV assignments 20 times. In a later analysis, co-occurring TCRs were grouped with DBSCAN, and TCRdist sequence similarity was added when clustering was performed within HLA-allele-positive subsets. Repertoires with fewer than 30,000 or more than 120,000 public chains, plus five repertoires with anomalous nucleotide sharing, were excluded from co-occurrence clustering. TCRdb re-hosts the immuneACCESS table, in-frame sequences only. Its copies lack some clones; in the studies checked, an unresolved V gene accounts for under half of them, and the cause for the rest is not known. That table supplies the V and J calls and clone size; D and trimming were determined from the DNA. This sample gives 100,000 to 150,000 clones in total; 70% to 80% of them show up just once. Roughly 3.6% of the sample goes to the ten largest clones.

The CDR3 spans 15 residues, from the cysteine through the phenylalanine. The CDR3 DNA has 45 bases and is translated from base 1. Via the germline V gene, CDR1 is SGDLS and CDR2 YYNGEE. V is shortened by 0 bases, J by 5 bases, and the region joining them spans 14 bases. This clonotype originated in a young man in good health and CMV-seronegative. The specimen was PBMCs. This chain joins TRBV9 to TRBJ1-2, and perhaps TRBD1 as D gene, on 5 matching bases. The CDR3 corresponds to CASSVAQGGEYGYTF. In nucleotide form, the sequence is TGTGCCAGCAGCGTAGCTCAGGGAGGGGAGTATGGCTACACCTTC.